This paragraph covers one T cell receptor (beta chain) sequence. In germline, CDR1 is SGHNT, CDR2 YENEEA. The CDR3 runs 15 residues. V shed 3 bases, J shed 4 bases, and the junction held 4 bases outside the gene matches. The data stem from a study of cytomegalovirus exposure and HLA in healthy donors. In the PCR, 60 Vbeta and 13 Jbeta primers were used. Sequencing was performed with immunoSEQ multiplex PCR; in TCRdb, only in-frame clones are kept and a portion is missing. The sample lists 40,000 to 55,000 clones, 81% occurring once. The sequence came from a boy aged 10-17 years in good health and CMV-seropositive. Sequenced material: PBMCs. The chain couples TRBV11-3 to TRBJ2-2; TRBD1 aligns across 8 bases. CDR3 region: CASSFDRGGTGELFF. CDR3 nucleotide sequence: TGTGCCAGCAGCTTTGACAGGGGTGGCACCGGGGAGCTGTTTTTT.